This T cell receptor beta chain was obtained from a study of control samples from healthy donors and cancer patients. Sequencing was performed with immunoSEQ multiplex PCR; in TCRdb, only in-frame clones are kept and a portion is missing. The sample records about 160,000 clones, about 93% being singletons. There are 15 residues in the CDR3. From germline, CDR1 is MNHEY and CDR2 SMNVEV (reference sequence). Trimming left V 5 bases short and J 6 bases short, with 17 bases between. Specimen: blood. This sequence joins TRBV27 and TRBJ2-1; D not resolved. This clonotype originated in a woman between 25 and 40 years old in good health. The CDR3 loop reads CASSNRAPNGNEQFF. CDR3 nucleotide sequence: TGTGCCAGCAGTAACCGGGCCCCCAACGGCAATGAGCAGTTCTTC.